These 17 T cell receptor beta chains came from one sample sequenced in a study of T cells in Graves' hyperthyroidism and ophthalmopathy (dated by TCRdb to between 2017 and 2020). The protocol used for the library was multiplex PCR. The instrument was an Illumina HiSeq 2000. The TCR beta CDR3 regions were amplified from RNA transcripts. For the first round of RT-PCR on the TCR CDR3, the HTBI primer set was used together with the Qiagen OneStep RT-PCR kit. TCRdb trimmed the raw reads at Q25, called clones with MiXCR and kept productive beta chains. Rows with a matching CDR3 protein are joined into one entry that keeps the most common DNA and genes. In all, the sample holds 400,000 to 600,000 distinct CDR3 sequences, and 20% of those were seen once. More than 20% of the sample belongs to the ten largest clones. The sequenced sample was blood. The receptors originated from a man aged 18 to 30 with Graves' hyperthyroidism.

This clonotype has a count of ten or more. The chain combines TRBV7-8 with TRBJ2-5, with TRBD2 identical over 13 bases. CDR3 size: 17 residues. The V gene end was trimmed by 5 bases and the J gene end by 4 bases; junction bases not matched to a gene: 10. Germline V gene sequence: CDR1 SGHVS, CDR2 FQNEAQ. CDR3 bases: TGTGCCAGCAGCGAGGGATGGGGGACTAGCGGGGTAGAGACCCAGTACTTC. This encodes CASSEGWGTSGVETQYF.

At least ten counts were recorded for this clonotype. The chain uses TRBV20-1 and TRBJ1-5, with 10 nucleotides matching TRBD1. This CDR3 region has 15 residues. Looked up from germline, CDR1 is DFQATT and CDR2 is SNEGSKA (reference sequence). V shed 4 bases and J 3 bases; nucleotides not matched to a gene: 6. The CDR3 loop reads CSAIPGQGFNQPQHF. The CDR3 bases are TGCAGTGCTATTCCGGGACAGGGGTTCAATCAGCCCCAGCATTTT.

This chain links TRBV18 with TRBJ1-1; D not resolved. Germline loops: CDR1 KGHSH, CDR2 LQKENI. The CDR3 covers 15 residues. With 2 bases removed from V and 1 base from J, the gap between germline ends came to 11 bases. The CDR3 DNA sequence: TGTGCCAGCTCACCATTACCGGGCAGGAACACTGAAGCTTTCTTT. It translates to CASSPLPGRNTEAFF.

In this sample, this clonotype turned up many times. CDR3 loop: CASSPHHRGNYGYTF. Here the CDR3 DNA reads TGTGCCAGCAGTCCCCACCATAGGGGGAACTATGGCTACACCTTC. This sequence joins TRBV12-3 or TRBV12-4 and TRBJ1-2; D is possibly TRBD1 (6 bases). Trimming stripped 5 bases from V and 2 bases from J, with 15 bases between. CDR3 length equals 15 residues.

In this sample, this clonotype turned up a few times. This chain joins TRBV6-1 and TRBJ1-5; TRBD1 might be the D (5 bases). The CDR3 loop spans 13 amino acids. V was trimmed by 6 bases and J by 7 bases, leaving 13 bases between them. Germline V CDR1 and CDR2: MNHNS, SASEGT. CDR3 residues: CASRRGTEQPQHF. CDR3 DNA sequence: TGTGCCAGCAGGCGCGGGACGGAACAGCCCCAGCATTTT.

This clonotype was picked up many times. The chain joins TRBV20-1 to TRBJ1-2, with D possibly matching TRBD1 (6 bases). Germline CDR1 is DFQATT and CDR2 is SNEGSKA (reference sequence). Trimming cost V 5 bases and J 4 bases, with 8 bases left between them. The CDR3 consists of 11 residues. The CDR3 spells CSAGDTYGYTF. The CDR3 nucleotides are TGCAGTGCTGGGGACACCTATGGCTACACCTTC.

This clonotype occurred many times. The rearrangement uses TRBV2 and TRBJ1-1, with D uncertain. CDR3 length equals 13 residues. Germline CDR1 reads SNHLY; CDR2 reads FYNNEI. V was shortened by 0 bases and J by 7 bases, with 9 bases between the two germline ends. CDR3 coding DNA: TGTGCCAGCAGTGAAGCGCTTGGGGTTGAAGCTTTCTTT. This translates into CASSEALGVEAFF.

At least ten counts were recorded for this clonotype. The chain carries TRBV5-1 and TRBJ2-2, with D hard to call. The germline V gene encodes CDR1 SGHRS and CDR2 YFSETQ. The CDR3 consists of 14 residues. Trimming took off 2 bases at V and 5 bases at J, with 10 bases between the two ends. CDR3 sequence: CASSFGYITGELFF. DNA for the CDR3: TGCGCCAGCAGCTTCGGTTACATTACCGGGGAGCTGTTTTTT.

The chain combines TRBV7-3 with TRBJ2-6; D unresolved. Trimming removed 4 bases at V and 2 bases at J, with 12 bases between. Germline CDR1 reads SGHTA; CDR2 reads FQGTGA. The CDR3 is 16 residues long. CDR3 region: CASSSFTSPGANVLTF. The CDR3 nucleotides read TGTGCCAGCAGCTCCTTTACCAGCCCTGGGGCCAACGTCCTGACTTTC.

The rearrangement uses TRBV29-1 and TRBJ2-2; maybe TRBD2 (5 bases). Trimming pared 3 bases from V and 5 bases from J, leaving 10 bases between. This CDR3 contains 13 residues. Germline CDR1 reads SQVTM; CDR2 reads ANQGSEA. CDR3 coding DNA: TGCAGCGTTGAGGGCAGGACTACCGGGGAGCTGTTTTTT. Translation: CSVEGRTTGELFF.

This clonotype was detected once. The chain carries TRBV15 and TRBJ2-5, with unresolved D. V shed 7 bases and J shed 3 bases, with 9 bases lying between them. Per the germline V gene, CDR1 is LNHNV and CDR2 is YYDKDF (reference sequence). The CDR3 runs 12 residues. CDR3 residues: CATIGAEETQYF. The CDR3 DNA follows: TGTGCCACCATAGGTGCAGAAGAGACCCAGTACTTC.

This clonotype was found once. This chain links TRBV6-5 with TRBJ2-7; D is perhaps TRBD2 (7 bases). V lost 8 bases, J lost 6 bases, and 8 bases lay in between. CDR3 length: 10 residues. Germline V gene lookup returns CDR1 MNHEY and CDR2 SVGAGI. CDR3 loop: CASGGAEQYF. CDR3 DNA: TGTGCCAGCGGGGGGGCCGAGCAGTACTTC.

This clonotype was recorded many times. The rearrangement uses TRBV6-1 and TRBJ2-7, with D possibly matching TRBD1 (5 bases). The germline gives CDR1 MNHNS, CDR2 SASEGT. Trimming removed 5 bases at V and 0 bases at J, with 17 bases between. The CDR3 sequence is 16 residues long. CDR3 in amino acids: CASSPPTGLSSYEQYF. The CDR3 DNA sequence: TGTGCCAGCAGTCCACCTACAGGCTTAAGCTCCTACGAGCAGTACTTC.

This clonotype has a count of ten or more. Here the CDR3 reads CSASLLAGRGEQYF. The CDR3 DNA sequence: TGCAGTGCTAGCCTATTAGCGGGCCGTGGCGAGCAGTACTTC. The chain joins TRBV20-1 to TRBJ2-7, with 7 bases fitting TRBD2. The germline V gene encodes CDR1 DFQATT and CDR2 SNEGSKA (reference sequence). V lost 3 bases, J lost 6 bases, and 11 bases stayed unmatched. The CDR3 has 14 amino acids.

Here the CDR3 DNA reads TGTGCCAGCAGTTCAGCGGGATCACCCCTCCACTTT. Its protein product is CASSSAGSPLHF. The V gene is TRBV28, the J gene TRBJ1-6; D remains unclear. The CDR3 runs to 12 residues. The germline V and J ends were trimmed by 4 bases and 10 bases, with 8 bases remaining between them. From germline, CDR1 is MDHEN and CDR2 SYDVKM.

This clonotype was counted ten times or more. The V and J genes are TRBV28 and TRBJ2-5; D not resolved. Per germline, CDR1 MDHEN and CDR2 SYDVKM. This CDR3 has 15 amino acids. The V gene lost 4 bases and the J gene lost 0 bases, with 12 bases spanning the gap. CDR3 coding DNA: TGTGCCAGCAGTTGGCTCCCCTATTACCAAGAGACCCAGTACTTC. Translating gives CASSWLPYYQETQYF.

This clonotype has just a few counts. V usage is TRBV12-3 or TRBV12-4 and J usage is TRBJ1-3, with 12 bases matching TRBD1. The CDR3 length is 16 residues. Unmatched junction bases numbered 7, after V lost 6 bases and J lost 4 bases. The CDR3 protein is CASSQGQGAPGNTIYF. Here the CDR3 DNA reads TGTGCCAGCAGCCAGGGACAGGGGGCGCCCGGAAACACCATATATTTT.